This TCR beta chain originates from a study of vaccination effects on CD4 cells after COVID-19. Looking at the study overall: Post-vaccine samples followed the second dose by a median of 72 days. PBMC were cultured at a few million per well with roughly 10 IU/ml IL-2 and 9.5 to 10 ug/ml peptides.

Subsequent to 10 days of culture, CD4+ T cells were isolated. Participants completed two doses of the BNT162b2 or mRNA-1273 vaccine. Having tested negative for nucleocapsid antibodies, the vaccine recipients showed no prior SARS-CoV-2 infection. Researchers swapped half the medium for IL-2 medium on both days 3 and 7. Here immunoSEQ multiplex PCR was the method, and the copy in TCRdb shows in-frame clones only, minus some. The sample lists approximately 57,000 clones, around 73% seen once, with 4.3% in the top ten. Germline V lookup: CDR1 MNHNY, CDR2 SVGAGI (reference sequence). The CDR3 is 15 amino acids. V lost 0 bases, J lost 6 bases, and 11 bases lay in between. This clone is a singleton in its sample. As yet, its antigen is unknown.

Here the sequenced sample was CD4+ T cells from PBMCs cultured without peptide, taken after COVID-19 vaccination. The rearrangement uses TRBV6-6 and TRBJ1-4; D might be TRBD1 (5 bases). The TCR comes from a human donor who received a COVID-19 vaccine. Here the CDR3 reads CASSYSGREYEKLFF. In nucleotides, the CDR3 is TGTGCCAGCAGTTACTCGGGCAGGGAATATGAAAAACTGTTTTTT.